This T cell receptor beta chain was sequenced during a study of T cell responses to AZD1222 COVID-19 vaccine. Study results and limitations: Donors were mostly white British, more females; clonal diversity possibly underestimated. The CD4 TCRs associated with vaccination extended across spike and predominated at 160-218 and 743-854. Nearly half of unique spike-specific TCRs reportedly avoided B.1.351 and B.1.1.7 mutated regions.

About this clone itself: Its antigen remains unidentified.

Sequencing was performed with immunoSEQ multiplex PCR; in TCRdb, only in-frame clones are kept and a portion is missing. The data show approximately 70,000 clones, over 80% seen once. The receptor comes from an adult in good health. The sequencing used peripheral blood, collected on day 0 of AZD1222 vaccination.

The CDR3 protein is CASSVGQVTYEQYF. In DNA form, the CDR3 reads TGTGCCAGCAGCGTAGGACAGGTTACCTACGAGCAGTACTTC. The chain uses TRBV9 and TRBJ2-7; perhaps TRBD1 as D (6 bases). CDR1 and CDR2 from the germline V gene are SGDLS and YYNGEE. The CDR3 is 14 amino acids. With 0 bases removed from V and 2 bases from J, the gap between germline ends came to 9 bases.